A single sample gave rise to the 17 T cell receptor beta chains below, sequenced in a study of regulatory T cells in long-lasting Graves disease. The authors built TCR beta libraries using iRepertoire HTBI primers and Arm-PCR of CDR3 regions. TCRdb analysed the multiplex PCR reads with MiXCR anew, one entry per CDR3 protein. The data show 320,000 or so distinct CDR3 sequences, over 15% seen once. Sample time point: newly diagnosed GD, antithyroid drugs for less than 3 months. Following extraction of RNA from PBMCs, that RNA was used to make the TCR library. The source material was peripheral blood mononuclear cells (PBMCs), sampled at new diagnosis, from a patient treated with antithyroid drugs. The source is a female donor with Graves disease.

This clonotype appeared many times. The rearrangement uses TRBV10-3 and TRBJ2-7, with TRBD1 matching over 11 bases. Germline V CDR1 and CDR2: ENHRY, SYGVKD. V shed 1 base, J shed 3 bases, and the junction held 11 bases outside the gene matches. The CDR3 loop spans 18 amino acids. CDR3 sequence (DNA): TGTGCCATCAGTGAGTTCAATAAAGGGACAGGGGGTTTCTACGAGCAGTACTTC. This translates into CAISEFNKGTGGFYEQYF.

Regarding this clonotype: A far bigger clonotype differs at one base, so this is likely a read error. This chain uses TRBV2 with TRBJ2-3, with D maybe TRBD2 (6 bases). The J call may not be correct, given that the DNA end is closer to TRBJ2-7. Germline V gives CDR1 SNHLY, CDR2 FYNNEI. This CDR3 contains 11 residues. The DNA of the CDR3 is TGTGGCAGCGGAGGGCCGAACGAGCAGTACTTC. Encoded protein: CGSGGPNEQYF.

This clonotype was observed many times. The chain joins TRBV24-1 to TRBJ2-3, with 7 bases lining up with TRBD1. The ends lost 5 bases at V and 3 bases at J; junction bases unmatched: 10. CDR3 length: 16 amino acids. The germline V gene has CDR1 KGHDR and CDR2 SFDVKD. The CDR3 region is CATSGRDSRTTDTQYF. CDR3 sequence (DNA): TGTGCCACCAGTGGACGGGACAGCCGAACAACAGATACGCAGTATTTT.

The chain uses TRBV9 and TRBJ1-1; 7 bases agree with TRBD1. V shed 3 bases and J 1 base; nucleotides not matched to a gene: 3. The CDR3 has 14 residues. Per the germline V gene, CDR1 is SGDLS and CDR2 is YYNGEE. The CDR3 DNA follows: TGTGCCAGCAGCGCGACAGGGACGAACACTGAAGCTTTCTTT. Protein: CASSATGTNTEAFF.

The sample holds many counts of this clonotype. The J gene is TRBJ2-7, the V gene TRBV10-1; D might be TRBD1 (5 bases). Trimming pared 7 bases from V and 3 bases from J, leaving 10 bases between. The CDR3 runs 12 residues. Germline CDR1 reads WNHNN; CDR2 reads SYGVQD (reference sequence). The CDR3 sequence is CASTYDSYEQYF. In nucleotides, the CDR3 is TGCGCCAGCACCTATGACAGCTACGAGCAGTACTTC.

This clonotype has ten or more counts. The chain employs TRBV20-1 and TRBJ2-7; 7 positions agree with TRBD2. The V gene's germline CDR1 is DFQATT and CDR2 SNEGSKA (reference sequence). J was trimmed by 6 bases and V by 3 bases; bases with no gene match: 11. The CDR3 is made up of 14 amino acids. Written as DNA, the CDR3 is TGCAGTGCTAGCTCCCAGGGAGTAGCGGGCGAGCAGTACTTC. Its translation is CSASSQGVAGEQYF.

To note about this clonotype: Possible read error: a much larger clone is one base away. The CDR3 DNA is TGTGCCAGCAGTGACGGGAACTCCTACAATGAGCAGTTCTTC. Its protein product is CASSDGNSYNEQFF. V usage is TRBV2 and J usage is TRBJ2-1, with a tentative D call TRBD2 (5 bases). Germline V gives CDR1 SNHLY, CDR2 FYNNEI. V was cut by 3 bases and J by 0 bases, with 6 bases left in between. The CDR3 is made up of 14 amino acids.

This clonotype has more than one count but fewer than ten. This likely traces to a read error, being one base from a far larger clone. This chain connects TRBV6-1 to TRBJ2-1; tentative D call: TRBD2 (5 bases). Deletions cut 10 bases from V and 2 bases from J, with 15 bases between. The CDR3 has 14 residues. Germline V CDR1 and CDR2: MNHNS, SASEGT. Here the CDR3 DNA reads TGTGCCACCACGGAGGAGAACACCTACAATGAGCAGTTCTTC. Translating it yields CATTEENTYNEQFF.

For the CDR3, the DNA is TGTGCCAGCAGCGTAGCCCCCAGCTCCAGCTCCTACAATGAGCAGTTCTTC. Translated: CASSVAPSSSSYNEQFF. The V and J genes are TRBV9 and TRBJ2-1; D unresolved. CDR1 is SGDLS, CDR2 YYNGEE, per germline. The germline V and J ends were trimmed by 0 bases and 0 bases, with 13 bases remaining between them. The CDR3 is 17 residues long.

The chain carries TRBV19 and TRBJ2-2; weak D call: TRBD1 (5 bases). Trimming took off 3 bases at V and 5 bases at J, with 13 bases between the two ends. This CDR3 is 15 amino acids long. Germline CDR1 reads LNHDA; CDR2 reads SQIVND (reference sequence). CDR3 loop: CASSMDSRVTGELFF. The CDR3 DNA reads as TGTGCCAGTAGTATGGATTCCAGGGTAACCGGGGAGCTGTTTTTT.

The J gene is TRBJ1-2, the V gene TRBV29-1; D possibly corresponds to TRBD1 (5 bases). Germline loops: CDR1 SQVTM, CDR2 ANQGSEA. This CDR3 contains 12 residues. V gave up 8 bases and J gave up 7 bases, with 17 bases separating them. DNA of the CDR3: TGCAGCATCGAGGACCTTGGGGGTGGCTACACCTTC. Protein sequence: CSIEDLGGGYTF.

This chain joins TRBV15 and TRBJ2-3; D is perhaps TRBD1 or TRBD2 (5 bases each). Trimming stripped 1 base from V and 1 base from J, with 12 bases between. The germline V gene encodes CDR1 LNHNV and CDR2 YYDKDF (reference sequence). This CDR3 is built from 16 residues. The CDR3 coding sequence is TGTGCCACCAGCAGAGGCCGGGACCGAGGCACAGATACGCAGTATTTT. Its translation: CATSRGRDRGTDTQYF.

This clonotype came up many times. This rearrangement joins TRBV6-5 to TRBJ2-1; tentatively, D is TRBD2 (5 bases). Trimming took off 2 bases at V and 2 bases at J, with 10 bases between the two ends. CDR3 size: 15 residues. CDR1 is MNHEY and CDR2 is SVGAGI in the germline V gene. CDR3 residues: CASSYQRYAYNEQFF. Here the CDR3 DNA reads TGTGCCAGCAGTTACCAGCGGTACGCCTACAATGAGCAGTTCTTC.

This clonotype was found a few times. This rearrangement joins TRBV11-3 to TRBJ2-5; perhaps TRBD1 as D (7 bases). The CDR3 runs to 14 residues. The V gene lost 5 bases and the J gene lost 5 bases, with 15 bases spanning the gap. Germline loops: CDR1 SGHNT, CDR2 YENEEA. CDR3 coding DNA: TGTGCCAGCAGCAGCTGGACAGGAGGGGAGACCCAGTACTTC. Amino acids: CASSSWTGGETQYF.

The table lists this clonotype with a few counts. The gene calls are TRBV28 and TRBJ2-1; perhaps TRBD2 as D (5 bases). CDR1 is MDHEN, CDR2 SYDVKM, per germline. This CDR3 has 12 amino acids. V shed 3 bases and J shed 10 bases, with 10 bases lying between them. DNA of the CDR3: TGTGCCAGCAGTTTCGTTGAGCGGGAGCAGTTCTTC. Its protein is CASSFVEREQFF.

This chain connects TRBV20-1 to TRBJ2-5, with 10 bases lining up with TRBD2. The J segment lost 3 bases and the V segment lost 3 bases, leaving 4 bases of the junction unmatched. The CDR3 consists of 14 residues. Germline CDR1 reads DFQATT; CDR2 reads SNEGSKA (reference sequence). The DNA for the CDR3 is TGCAGTGCTAGCCTCGGGACTAGCGAAGAGACCCAGTACTTC. It encodes CSASLGTSEETQYF.

A remark on this clonotype: This likely traces to a read error, being one base from a far larger clone. The chain uses TRBV11-2 and TRBJ2-1; 10 bases match TRBD2. Matching the DNA end better, TRBJ2-5 makes the J call doubtful. In germline, CDR1 is SGHAT, CDR2 FQNNGV. The CDR3 sequence is 18 residues long. The CDR3 coding sequence is TGTGCCAGCAGCCCTGGTTGGGCTAGCGGGAGTGGGGAAGAGACCCAGTACTTC. It encodes CASSPGWASGSGEETQYF.